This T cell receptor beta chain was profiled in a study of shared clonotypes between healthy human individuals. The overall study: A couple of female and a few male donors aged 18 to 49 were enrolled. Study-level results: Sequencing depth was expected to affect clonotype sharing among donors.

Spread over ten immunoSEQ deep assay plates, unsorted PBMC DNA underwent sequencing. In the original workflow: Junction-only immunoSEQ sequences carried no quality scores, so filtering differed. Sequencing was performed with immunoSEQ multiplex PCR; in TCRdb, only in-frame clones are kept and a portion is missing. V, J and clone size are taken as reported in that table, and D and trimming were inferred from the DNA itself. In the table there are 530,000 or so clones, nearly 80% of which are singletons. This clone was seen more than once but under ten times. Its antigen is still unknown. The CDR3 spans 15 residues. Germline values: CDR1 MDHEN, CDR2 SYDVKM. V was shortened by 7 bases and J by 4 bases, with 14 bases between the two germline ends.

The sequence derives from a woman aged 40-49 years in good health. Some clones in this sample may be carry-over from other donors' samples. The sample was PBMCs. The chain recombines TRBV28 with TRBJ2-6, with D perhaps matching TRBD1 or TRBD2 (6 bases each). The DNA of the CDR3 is TGTGCCAGCACGGGGGCGGTGGACGGGGCCAACGTCCTGACTTTC. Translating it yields CASTGAVDGANVLTF.